A selection of T cell receptor beta chains follows, all from one sample in a study of blood T cell repertoires in COVID-19. Using immunoSEQ multiplex PCR, the repertoire was profiled, and TCRdb retains in-frame clones only, with some absent. In the table there are under 100,000 clones, 87% of which are singletons. Material: peripheral blood. All receptors derive from a human donor in a cohort sampled during active COVID-19. Both conserved end residues are part of each CDR3. Fields, in order: J gene, D gene, V gene, clone size, CDR3 DNA, CDR3 protein. The D gene is left open where the match is weak. For some rows the clone size is stated as once, few or many, or as a class when expanded; others skip it.

TRBJ2-1 | TRBD2 | TRBV7-2 | NA | TGTGCCAGCAGCATCGGACTAGCGGGCAATGAGCAGTTCTTC | CASSIGLAGNEQFF
TRBJ2-1 | TRBD1 | TRBV5-6 | NA | TGTGCCAGCAGCTGGGACAGGGGGATCAACAATGAGCAGTTCTTC | CASSWDRGINNEQFF
TRBJ2-7 | TRBD2 | TRBV4-2 | NA | TGTGCCAGCAGCCAAGAGTTAGGGACTAGCGGGGTTTATAAGCAGTACTTC | CASSQELGTSGVYKQYF
TRBJ1-2 | NA | TRBV7-3 | NA | TGTGCCAGCAGCTTAAATAAGGGGAACTATGGCTACACCTTC | CASSLNKGNYGYTF
TRBJ2-1 | NA | TRBV5-1 | NA | TGCGCCAGCAGCTTGAACCGTGGGGGGACCTACAATGAGCAGTTCTTC | CASSLNRGGTYNEQFF
TRBJ1-5 | TRBD1 | TRBV19 | once | TGTGCCAGTACCAAGGGGTTAGGACAGGGCTTAAATCAGCCCCAGCATTTT | CASTKGLGQGLNQPQHF
TRBJ1-6 | NA | TRBV10-3 | NA | TGTGCCATCCGGACAGCTAATTCACCCCTCCACTTT | CAIRTANSPLHF
TRBJ2-1 | NA | TRBV3-1/TRBV3-2 | NA | TGTGCCAGCAGCCAAGGCGTCAATGAGCAGTTCTTC | CASSQGVNEQFF
TRBJ2-5 | NA | TRBV19 | once | TGTGCCAGTGGACTGACGGGCAGACAAGAGACCCAGTACTTC | CASGLTGRQETQYF
TRBJ1-1 | NA | TRBV3-1/TRBV3-2 | once | TGTGCCAGCAGCCAAGAGAGGATCTCCAGTGGGGCTTTCTTT | CASSQERISSGAFF
TRBJ1-6 | NA | TRBV6-5 | NA | TGTGCCAGCAGTTGGGAGATTACCTCCTATAATTCACCCCTCCACTTT | CASSWEITSYNSPLHF
TRBJ2-2 | NA | TRBV7-3 | NA | TGTGCCAGCAGCTTATGGGGCTCGAACACCGGGGAGCTGTTTTTT | CASSLWGSNTGELFF
TRBJ1-2 | NA | TRBV14 | NA | TGTGCCAGCAGCCAAGGTTCGGTTGGCTACACCTTC | CASSQGSVGYTF
TRBJ1-2 | NA | TRBV27 | NA | TGTGCCAGCAGTCCTGGGGCAGGGGTGAGAACTAACTATGGCTACACCTTC | CASSPGAGVRTNYGYTF
TRBJ2-2 | NA | TRBV30 | NA | TGTGCCTGGAGGACCCCAAGTGAGGCGAACACCGGGGAGCTGTTTTTT | CAWRTPSEANTGELFF
TRBJ2-7 | TRBD2 | TRBV6-6 | NA | TGTGCCAGCAGGGGGGGGAGCGGGACGGATGCGTACTTC | CASRGGSGTDAYF
TRBJ1-6 | TRBD1 | TRBV9 | NA | TGTGCCAGCAGCGCTGGGACAGCCCCCCCACCCCTCCACTTT | CASSAGTAPPPLHF
TRBJ1-1 | NA | TRBV6-2/TRBV6-3 | NA | TGTGCCAGCAGTTACTATACCTGGGCCGCAAGCAGCACTGAAGCTTTCTTT | CASSYYTWAASSTEAFF
TRBJ1-6 | TRBD1 | TRBV4-3 | NA | TGCGCCAGCAGCCAAGGACAGGGAACTGGAAGGTCACCCCTCCACTTT | CASSQGQGTGRSPLHF
TRBJ2-1 | TRBD2 | TRBV9 | NA | TGTGCCAGCAGCGCTCCGGGACTAGCGGGCCTCAATGAGCAGTTCTTC | CASSAPGLAGLNEQFF
TRBJ2-7 | TRBD2 | TRBV3-1/TRBV3-2 | few | TGTGCCAGCAGCCAAGATCGCAGTTCCCTAGCGGGGGGGCTCGAGCAGTACTTC | CASSQDRSSLAGGLEQYF
TRBJ2-3 | TRBD2 | TRBV7-3 | NA | TGTGCCAGCAGCCCCGGGCGGCTAGCGGGGGTCGAAGATACGCAGTATTTT | CASSPGRLAGVEDTQYF
TRBJ1-1 | NA | TRBV3-1/TRBV3-2 | NA | TGTGCCAGCAGCGTGGGAGGGGGCACTGAAGCTTTCTTT | CASSVGGGTEAFF
TRBJ1-3 | TRBD1 | TRBV27 | few | TGTGCCAGCAGTCTCCGCTGGACAGGGGCCCGTTCTGAGGGAGGCACCATATATTTT | CASSLRWTGARSEGGTIYF
TRBJ1-6 | NA | TRBV7-8 | NA | TGTGCCAGCAGCTTAGCGCAGGGGCCTAATTCACCCCTCCACTTT | CASSLAQGPNSPLHF
TRBJ2-7 | TRBD2 | TRBV3-1/TRBV3-2 | NA | TGTGCCAGCAGCCAAGGCGGGGGTATGGGGGAGCAGTACTTC | CASSQGGGMGEQYF
TRBJ2-2 | TRBD2 | TRBV5-1 | NA | TGCGCCAGCAGCACCGGGACTAGCGGGGGTTTTGTTGGGGAGCTGTTTTTT | CASSTGTSGGFVGELFF
TRBJ2-1 | NA | TRBV24-1 | NA | TGTGCCACCAGTCCCCAGGGATTCAATGAGCAGTTCTTC | CATSPQGFNEQFF
TRBJ1-3 | NA | TRBV4-1 | NA | TGCGCCAGCAGCCAAGATCCGCGGGAAGGAAACACCATATATTTT | CASSQDPREGNTIYF
TRBJ2-2 | TRBD2 | TRBV18 | few | TGTGCCAGCTCACCGGCACTAGCGGGGACTACCGGGGAGCTGTTTTTT | CASSPALAGTTGELFF
TRBJ1-2 | NA | TRBV11-2 | NA | TGTGCCAGCAGCTTAGGGACAACCAACTATGGCTACACCTTC | CASSLGTTNYGYTF
TRBJ1-6 | TRBD1 | TRBV5-1 | once | TGCGCCAGCAGCTTGGCCAATGTGGGGACAGTTAATTCACCCCTCCACTTT | CASSLANVGTVNSPLHF
TRBJ2-1 | TRBD2 | TRBV4-2 | NA | TGTGCCAGCAGCCGGGGGGGACTAGCGGGTGACAATGAGCAGTTCTTC | CASSRGGLAGDNEQFF
TRBJ2-5 | TRBD2 | TRBV6-2/TRBV6-3 | NA | TGTGCCAGCAGTATAGCGGGGGGGCGGCAAGAGACCCAGTACTTC | CASSIAGGRQETQYF
TRBJ1-2 | NA | TRBV4-2 | few | TGTGCCAGCAGCCCTGACAGGCAGTACCACTATGGCTACACCTTC | CASSPDRQYHYGYTF
TRBJ1-6 | NA | TRBV11-2 | NA | TGTGCCAGCAGCTTAGGGCCCCTGCCGAATTCACCCCTCCACTTT | CASSLGPLPNSPLHF
TRBJ1-1 | NA | TRBV6-5 | NA | TGTGCCAGCAGTTACGAGGCGAGGAACACTGAAGCTTTCTTT | CASSYEARNTEAFF
TRBJ1-2 | TRBD1 | TRBV2 | NA | TGTGCCAGCAGCCGGGACAGGGATCGCTATGGCTACACCTTC | CASSRDRDRYGYTF
TRBJ2-7 | NA | TRBV29-1 | NA | TGCAGCGTTGGGTCCCGAGGCCCCTACGAGCAGTACTTC | CSVGSRGPYEQYF
TRBJ2-5 | TRBD1 | TRBV5-1 | NA | TGCGCCAGCAGCCAACAGGGGGGCCAAGAGACCCAGTACTTC | CASSQQGGQETQYF
TRBJ2-3 | NA | TRBV19 | once | TGTGCCAGTAGTATTGGCGGGGCCCGCACAGATACGCAGTATTTT | CASSIGGARTDTQYF
TRBJ2-3 | TRBD2 | TRBV6-4 | NA | TGTGCCAGCAGTGACTCGAAAGTAGCGGGAGTCAGCACAGATACGCAGTATTTT | CASSDSKVAGVSTDTQYF
TRBJ1-5 | NA | TRBV12-3/TRBV12-4 | NA | TGTGCCAGCAGGGACAGTGTTCAGCCCCAGCATTTT | CASRDSVQPQHF
TRBJ1-1 | TRBD1 | TRBV5-4 | NA | TGTGCCAGCAGCGCCCGACAGGGGGCGAGAAACACTGAAGCTTTCTTT | CASSARQGARNTEAFF
TRBJ1-1 | NA | TRBV30 | NA | TGTGCCTGGAGTGTAATTGGTCGGGGGGCTGAAGCTTTCTTT | CAWSVIGRGAEAFF
TRBJ2-3 | TRBD2 | TRBV19 | NA | TGTGCCAGTAGTCGGGGGGGCGGAGATACGCAGTATTTT | CASSRGGGDTQYF
TRBJ1-6 | NA | TRBV12-3/TRBV12-4 | few | TGTGCCAGCAGTTCCCGGGGGACTTCACCCCTCCACTTT | CASSSRGTSPLHF
TRBJ2-3 | TRBD2 | TRBV19 | NA | TGTGCCAGTAGTAGACTAGCGGGGGGGCAAGATACGCAGTATTTT | CASSRLAGGQDTQYF